This T cell receptor (beta chain) came from a study of neurological immune-mediated disorders. Regarding time point: longitudinal time-point 2. MiXCR was run by TCRdb on the 5' RACE reads, yielding one entry per CDR3 protein. The sample holds tens of thousands of distinct CDR3 sequences; more than 7.5% are singletons and the top ten take about an eighth. There are 15 residues in the CDR3. Germline loops: CDR1 DFQATT, CDR2 SNEGSKA (reference sequence). V trimming: 5 bases; J trimming: 6 bases; junction bases outside the gene matches: 10. This clonotype appeared a few times. The chain has TRBV20-1 and TRBJ2-1; 10 nucleotides match TRBD2. The TCR comes from a man aged 30-40 years in good health. The sample comprised PBMCs. For the CDR3, the DNA is TGCAGTGCTCTGGGGGCTAGCGGGAGTTTCAATGAGCAGTTCTTC. It specifies CSALGASGSFNEQFF.